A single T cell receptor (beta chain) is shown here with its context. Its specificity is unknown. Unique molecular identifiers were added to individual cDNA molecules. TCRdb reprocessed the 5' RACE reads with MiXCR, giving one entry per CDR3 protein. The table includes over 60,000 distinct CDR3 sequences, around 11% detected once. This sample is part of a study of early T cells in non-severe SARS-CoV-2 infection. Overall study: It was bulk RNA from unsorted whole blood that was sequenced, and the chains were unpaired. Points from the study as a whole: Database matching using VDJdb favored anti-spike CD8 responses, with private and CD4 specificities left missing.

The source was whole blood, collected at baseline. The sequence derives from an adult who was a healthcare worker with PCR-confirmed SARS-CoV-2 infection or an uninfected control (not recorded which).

CDR3 in amino acids: CASRAGTSGVNEQFF. The CDR3, as DNA: TGCGCCAGCAGGGCCGGGACTAGCGGGGTGAATGAGCAGTTCTTC. The V call is TRBV10-2, the J call TRBJ2-1, with 13 bases fitting TRBD2. The junction had 6 bases not matched to a gene; V was cut back by 6 bases and J by 7 bases. The CDR3 has 15 amino acids. Germline CDR1 WSHSY, CDR2 SAAADI.